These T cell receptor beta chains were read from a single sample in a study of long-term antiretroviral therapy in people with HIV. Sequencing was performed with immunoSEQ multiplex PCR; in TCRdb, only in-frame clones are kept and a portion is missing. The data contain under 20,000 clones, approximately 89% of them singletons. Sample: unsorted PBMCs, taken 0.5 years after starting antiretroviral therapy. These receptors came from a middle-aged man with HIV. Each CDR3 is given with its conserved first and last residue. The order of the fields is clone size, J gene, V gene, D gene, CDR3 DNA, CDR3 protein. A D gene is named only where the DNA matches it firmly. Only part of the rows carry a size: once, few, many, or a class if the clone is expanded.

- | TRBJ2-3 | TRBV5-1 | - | TGCGCCAGCAGCTTGGACGGACGGTACACAGATACGCAGTATTTT | CASSLDGRYTDTQYF
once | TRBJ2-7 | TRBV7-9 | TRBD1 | TGTGCCAGCAGCTTAGGGGTAGGGGGCGGATACGAGCAGTACTTC | CASSLGVGGGYEQYF
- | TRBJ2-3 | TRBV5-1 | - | TGCGCCAGCAGCTTGGGCGGGGATACGCAGTATTTT | CASSLGGDTQYF
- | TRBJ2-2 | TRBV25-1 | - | TGTGCCAGCACCTACGGGTCAGGGGAGCTGTTTTTT | CASTYGSGELFF
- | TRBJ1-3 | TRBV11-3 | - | TGTGCCAGCTCGGTGTACGCCGACGGGACCATATATTTT | CASSVYADGTIYF
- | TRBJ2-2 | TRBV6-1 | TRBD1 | TGTGCCAGCAGCCCGGGGACAGGGTACACCGGGGAGCTGTTTTTT | CASSPGTGYTGELFF
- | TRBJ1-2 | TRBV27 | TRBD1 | TGTGCCAGCAGGGACCAGGACAGGGCTTATGGTGGCTACACCTTC | CASRDQDRAYGGYTF
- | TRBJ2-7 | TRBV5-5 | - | TGTGCCAGCCCACCGACGGCCGGGCTGGATGGGCACGAGCAGTACTTC | CASPPTAGLDGHEQYF
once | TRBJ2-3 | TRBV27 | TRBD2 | TGTGCCATCATCCGGGGGGATGGTACGCAGTATTTT | CAIIRGDGTQYF
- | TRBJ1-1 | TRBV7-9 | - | TGTGCCAGCAGCCCCGCAGGCAGGGTGAACACTGAAGCTTTCTTT | CASSPAGRVNTEAFF
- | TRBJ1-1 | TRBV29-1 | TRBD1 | TGCAGCCTGGGACAGGCGAACACTGAAGCTTTCTTT | CSLGQANTEAFF
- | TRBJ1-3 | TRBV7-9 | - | TGCGCCAGCAGCCCCGGACAGACTGGAAACACCATATATTTT | CASSPGQTGNTIYF
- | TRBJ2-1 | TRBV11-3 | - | TGTGCCAGCAGCTTAGAGAGGGGGTACAATGAGCAGTTCTTC | CASSLERGYNEQFF
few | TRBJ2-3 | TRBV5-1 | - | TGCGCCAGCAGCTTGGCAGTAGAGGGCACGCAGTATTTT | CASSLAVEGTQYF
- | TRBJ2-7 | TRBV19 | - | TGTGCCAGTAGTATAGTAGCGGACCACTACGAGCAGTACTTC | CASSIVADHYEQYF
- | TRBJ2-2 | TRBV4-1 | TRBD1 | TGCGCCAGCAGCACGGCGGGACAGGGCGGAACCGGGGAGCTGTTTTTT | CASSTAGQGGTGELFF
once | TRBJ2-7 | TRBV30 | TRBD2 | TGTGCCTGGGTCGACCGGGGAAGCGGGAGCTCCTACGAGCAGTACTTC | CAWVDRGSGSSYEQYF
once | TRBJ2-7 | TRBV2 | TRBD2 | TGTGCCAGCACTAGCGGGGGGACCTACGAGCAGTACTTC | CASTSGGTYEQYF
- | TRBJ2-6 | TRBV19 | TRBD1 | TGTGCCAGTAGTAACCCGGGACAGTCCTCTGGGGCCAACGTCCTGACTTTC | CASSNPGQSSGANVLTF
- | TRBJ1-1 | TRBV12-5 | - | TGTGCTAGTGGTTGGACTCCTGGACGGACTGAAGCTTTCTTT | CASGWTPGRTEAFF
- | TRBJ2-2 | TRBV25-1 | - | TGTGCCAGCAGTGAAAATTTGGGGACCGGGGAGCTGTTTTTT | CASSENLGTGELFF
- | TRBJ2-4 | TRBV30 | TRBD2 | TGTGCCTGGAGTACCACCGGGACTAGAGGAGACATTCAGTACTTC | CAWSTTGTRGDIQYF
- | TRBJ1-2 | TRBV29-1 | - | TGCAGCGGACTGGACAGTGGCTACACCTTC | CSGLDSGYTF
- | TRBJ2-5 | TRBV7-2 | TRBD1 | TGTGCCAGCAGCTTAATAGGGACAGGGATGGAGACCCAGTACTTC | CASSLIGTGMETQYF
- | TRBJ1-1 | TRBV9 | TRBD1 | TGTGCCAGCAGCCCCGGGGACAGGGTGGGTGAAGCTTTCTTT | CASSPGDRVGEAFF
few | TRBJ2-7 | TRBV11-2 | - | TGTGCCAGCAGCTCCTCCTACGAGCAGTACTTC | CASSSSYEQYF
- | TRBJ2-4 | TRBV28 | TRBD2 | TGTGCCAGCAGCCCTAGCGGAAACCTAGCCAAAAACATTCAGTACTTC | CASSPSGNLAKNIQYF
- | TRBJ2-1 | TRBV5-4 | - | TGTGCCAGCAGCCCTTACACCGGAGGACATAACAATGAGCAGTTCTTC | CASSPYTGGHNNEQFF
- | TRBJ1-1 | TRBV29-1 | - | TGCAGCGCCGAGGGGACGAACACTGAAGCTTTCTTT | CSAEGTNTEAFF
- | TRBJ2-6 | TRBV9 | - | TGTGCCAGCAGCGTATCCAGCCCGGGATCCTCTGGGGCCAACGTCCTGACTTTC | CASSVSSPGSSGANVLTF
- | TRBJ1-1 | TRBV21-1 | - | TGTGCCAGCAAGGGTGATTTCGAGGTCGGTCGCACTGAAGCTTTCTTT | CASKGDFEVGRTEAFF
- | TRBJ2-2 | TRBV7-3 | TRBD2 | TGTGCCAGCAGCTTCACTAGCGGCTTATACGGGGAGCTGTTTTTT | CASSFTSGLYGELFF
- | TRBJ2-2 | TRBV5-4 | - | TGTGCCAGCAGCTGGACCCCGGACGGGGAGCTGTTTTTT | CASSWTPDGELFF
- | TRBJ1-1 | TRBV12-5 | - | TGTGCTAGTGGTTACTCCGGGAGCACTGAAGCTTTCTTT | CASGYSGSTEAFF
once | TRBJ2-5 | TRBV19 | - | TGTGCCAGTAGTATAGGGTTCTTCTCCCAAGAGACCCAGTACTTC | CASSIGFFSQETQYF
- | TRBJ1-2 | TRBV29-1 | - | TGCAGCGTTGGCCCGGGACATTCGAACTATGGCTACACCTTC | CSVGPGHSNYGYTF
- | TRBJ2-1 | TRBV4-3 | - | TGCGCCAGCAGCCAAGGGGCCCTGGGTATTGAGCAGTTCTTC | CASSQGALGIEQFF
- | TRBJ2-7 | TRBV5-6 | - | TGTGCCAGCAGCTCGGGACTGGACTACGAGCAGTACTTC | CASSSGLDYEQYF
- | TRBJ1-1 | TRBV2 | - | TGTGCCAGCGATTGGCGCCCGGCTTTCTTT | CASDWRPAFF
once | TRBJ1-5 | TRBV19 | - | TGTGCCAGTAGTCAGGACCTCGGCCAGCCCCAGCATTTT | CASSQDLGQPQHF
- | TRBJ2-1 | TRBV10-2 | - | TGCGCCAGCAGTGTCACGACTTACAATGAGCAGTTCTTC | CASSVTTYNEQFF
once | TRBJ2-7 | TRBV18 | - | TGTGCCAGCTCACCCAGGGTTGCCTACGAGCAGTACTTC | CASSPRVAYEQYF
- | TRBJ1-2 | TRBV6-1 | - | TGTGCCAGCAGTGAATCCCCCGGGGGGCGCTTCTACGGCTACACCTTC | CASSESPGGRFYGYTF
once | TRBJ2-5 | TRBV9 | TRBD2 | TGTGCCAGCAGCGCATTCGGGGGGGGCGTTGAGACCCAGTACTTC | CASSAFGGGVETQYF